This record looks at one TCR beta chain sequence and its context. The antigen is unknown. The source of the sample is a study of OX40 agonist ivuxolimab in advanced cancers. Overall study results and limits: At doses 0.1 to 3.0 mg/kg, CD4+ and CD8+ clones expanded. More expanded clones were seen, on average, in CD8+ T cells than in CD4+.

From germline, CDR1 is MGHDK and CDR2 SYGVNS. The CDR3 loop spans 16 amino acids. V was clipped by 0 bases and J by 5 bases, with 13 bases between them. Assay: immunoSEQ multiplex PCR; the TCRdb copy retains only in-frame clones and omits some. The table has more than 55,000 clones, roughly 87% seen once; the top ten hold less than 0.8%. The sequences come from CD4+ or CD8+ T cells sorted from blood, collected in a trial of the OX40 agonist ivuxolimab. This chain joins TRBV25-1 and TRBJ2-2, with a tentative D call TRBD1 (7 bases). The clonotype originates from an adult with an advanced solid tumor such as melanoma, head and neck, liver or kidney cancer. CDR3 nucleotides: TGTGCCAGCAGTGAATATACAGGGGAGGTTACCGGGGAGCTGTTTTTT. Translation: CASSEYTGEVTGELFF.